The T cell receptor beta chain described here comes from a study of cytomegalovirus exposure and HLA in healthy donors. The overall study: Unique TCRs numbering some 77 million, obtained from HLA-typed donors, made up an early data release.

V was pared by 3 bases and J by 0 bases, with 8 bases of the junction left unmatched. The CDR3 is 16 amino acids. Looked up from germline, CDR1 is KGHSH and CDR2 is LQKENI. Turning to this clone: Antigen: not known.

Use of 60 Vbeta and 13 Jbeta primers characterized the PCR. TCRdb keeps only in-frame clones here, not all; method: immunoSEQ multiplex PCR. The sample consists of under 200,000 clones, roughly 82% of them appearing once. Study-level findings and limits: Analysis was carried out at a later point, and it linked a missense DCLRE1C variant to TCR beta V- and J-gene trimming.

The receptor was isolated from a woman in her forties or fifties in good health and CMV-seronegative. This chain joins TRBV18 and TRBJ2-7, with 7 bases lining up with TRBD2. The material sequenced was PBMCs. The CDR3 is CASSPGQRESSYEQYF. CDR3 bases: TGTGCCAGCTCACCCGGCCAGCGGGAATCCTCCTACGAGCAGTACTTC.